One and the same sample provided the 14 T cell receptor beta chains below, sequenced in a study of cytomegalovirus exposure and HLA in healthy donors listed by TCRdb under 2017. Library method: the immunoSEQ multiplex PCR assay. Here the immuneACCESS table is served through TCRdb, limited to in-frame sequences with V and J called. Missing clones are a known gap in these copies; in checked studies unresolved V genes cover under half, and the rest lacks a known reason. The table for this sample lists 80,000 or so clones; 95% of them were counted only once. The ten largest clones add up to about 0.7% of the sample. The material sequenced was PBMCs. Receptors were obtained from a woman aged 18 to 35 in good health and CMV-seronegative.

A single count supports this clone. The chain joins TRBV5-6 to TRBJ1-2; 10 bases line up with TRBD1. With V trimmed by 3 bases and J by 7 bases, 6 bases remained unmatched. CDR1 and CDR2 from the germline V gene are SGHDT and YYEEEE. The CDR3 sequence is 14 residues long. CDR3 DNA sequence: TGTGCCAGCAGCTCCCGGGACAGGGGAGGTGGCTACACCTTC. Translated, it gives CASSSRDRGGGYTF.

The chain links TRBV28 to TRBJ2-1; 9 nucleotides match TRBD2. V shed 1 base and J 4 bases; nucleotides not matched to a gene: 5. Germline V CDR1 and CDR2: MDHEN, SYDVKM. CDR3 size: 16 residues. CDR3 nucleotides: TGTGCCAGCAGTTTATCCTTAGCGGGAGCTTACAATGAGCAGTTCTTC. Translation: CASSLSLAGAYNEQFF.

The chain couples TRBV18 to TRBJ1-5; D perhaps matches TRBD1 (6 bases). Germline CDR1 and CDR2: KGHSH and LQKENI. V lost 4 bases, J lost 9 bases, and 16 bases lay in between. The CDR3 runs 14 residues. CDR3 DNA: TGTGCCAGCTCACTTCAGGCAGGGGCCGGGCCCCAGCATTTT. Its translation: CASSLQAGAGPQHF.

This clone appeared a single time. CDR3 in amino acids: CAISEFTGYEQYF. The CDR3 bases are TGTGCCATCAGTGAGTTTACAGGCTACGAGCAGTACTTC. This chain links TRBV10-3 with TRBJ2-7; perhaps TRBD1 as D (5 bases). V was cut by 1 base and J by 3 bases, with 7 bases left in between. CDR1 and CDR2 from the germline V gene are ENHRY and SYGVKD. The length of the CDR3 is 13 residues.

This clone was seen just once. This sequence joins TRBV9 and TRBJ2-1, with a tentative D call TRBD2 (5 bases). Germline assignment: CDR1 SGDLS and CDR2 YYNGEE. The CDR3 sequence is 15 residues long. Trimming removed 0 bases at V and 4 bases at J, with 11 bases between. The CDR3 spells CASSVASGGYNEQFF. CDR3 DNA sequence: TGTGCCAGCAGCGTAGCGAGCGGCGGGTACAATGAGCAGTTCTTC. The full variable domain, with the rest looked up from reference TRBV9 and TRBJ2-1, is DSGVTQTPKHLITATGQRVTLRCSPRSGDLSVYWYQQSLDQGLQFLIQYYNGEERAKGNILERFSAQQFPDLHSELNLSSLELGDSALYFCASSVASGGYNEQFFGPGTRLTVL.

The CDR3 DNA reads as TGCGCCAGCAAGAAGTACAGGGGGCAGGACACCGGGGAGCTGTTTTTT. It translates to CASKKYRGQDTGELFF. The rearrangement links TRBV4-3 to TRBJ2-2; 9 positions match TRBD1. This CDR3 comprises 16 residues. The germline V gene encodes CDR1 LGHNA and CDR2 YSLEER. V trimming: 7 bases; J trimming: 3 bases; junction bases outside the gene matches: 9.

The chain employs TRBV27 and TRBJ1-2; 8 bases match TRBD1. V lost 5 bases, J lost 3 bases, and 8 bases stayed unmatched. This CDR3 spans 15 amino acids. Germline values: CDR1 MNHEY, CDR2 SMNVEV (reference sequence). The CDR3 here is CASSRRQGIDYGYTF. The DNA of the CDR3 is TGTGCCAGCAGTCGCCGACAGGGGATAGACTATGGCTACACCTTC.

This rearrangement joins TRBV7-8 to TRBJ2-3; 12 bases map to TRBD2. CDR3 length: 16 residues. Germline V gene sequence: CDR1 SGHVS, CDR2 FQNEAQ. V trimming: 5 bases; J trimming: 2 bases; junction bases outside the gene matches: 5. The CDR3 DNA follows: TGTGCCAGCAGCACCCGGACTAGCGGGGTCACAGATACGCAGTATTTT. It codes for CASSTRTSGVTDTQYF.

The V call is TRBV30, the J call TRBJ1-1; D ambiguous. Germline V lookup: CDR1 GTSNPN, CDR2 SVGIG (reference sequence). Trimming left V 6 bases short and J 2 bases short, with 7 bases between. This CDR3 is 11 amino acids long. The DNA for the CDR3 is TGTGCCTGCCGGAGTAACACTGAAGCTTTCTTT. It codes for CACRSNTEAFF.

The chain recombines TRBV28 with TRBJ1-2, with D unclear. CDR3 length equals 12 residues. The germline gives CDR1 MDHEN, CDR2 SYDVKM. Trimming removed 3 bases from V and 5 bases from J, with 7 bases in between. CDR3 coding DNA: TGTGCCAGCAGTTTCCGAACATATGGCTACACCTTC. Protein: CASSFRTYGYTF.

The V call is TRBV6-6, the J call TRBJ2-5, with D perhaps TRBD1 (5 bases). Germline loops: CDR1 MNHNY, CDR2 SVGAGI (reference sequence). Trimming stripped 8 bases from V and 1 base from J, with 11 bases between. The CDR3 runs 13 residues. CDR3 loop: CASRRVLQETQYF. As DNA, the CDR3 is TGTGCCAGCCGCAGGGTACTCCAAGAGACCCAGTACTTC.

The chain uses TRBV9 and TRBJ2-2; possibly TRBD2 for D (5 bases). This CDR3 is built from 12 residues. Germline CDR1 and CDR2: SGDLS and YYNGEE. With 0 bases removed from V and 15 bases from J, the gap between germline ends came to 12 bases. CDR3 sequence (DNA): TGTGCCAGCAGCGTAGCGGGCGGGTTGGTGTTTTTT. Translation: CASSVAGGLVFF.

This chain joins TRBV9 and TRBJ2-2, with a tentative D call TRBD1 (5 bases). The CDR3 runs 14 residues. Germline V CDR1 and CDR2: SGDLS, YYNGEE. V was cut by 3 bases and J by 1 base, with 7 bases left in between. Written as DNA, the CDR3 is TGTGCCAGCAGCGCCAGGGTGAACACCGGGGAGCTGTTTTTT. Translation: CASSARVNTGELFF.

The genes are TRBV7-9 and TRBJ2-2; maybe TRBD1 (6 bases). The CDR3 loop spans 15 amino acids. Germline V gene data show CDR1 as SEHNR and CDR2 as FQNEAQ (reference sequence). Trimming took off 5 bases at V and 7 bases at J, with 17 bases between the two ends. In DNA, the CDR3 is TGTGCCAGCAGCGCATCAGGGGAATATGGCGGGGAGCTGTTTTTT. This codes for CASSASGEYGGELFF.